The present T cell receptor (beta chain) was sequenced within a study of T-cell memory formation after mild COVID-19 (dated by TCRdb to the early 2020s). For context, the study as a whole: TCR sequence clusters from the two donors were found to be largely donor specific. T-cell clones expanding and contracting after mild COVID-19 in a couple of donors were tracked by longitudinal TCRalpha and TCRbeta repertoire sequencing. Two young, previously healthy adult volunteers, one female and one male, were included in the cohort. Summary of the overall study and its limitations: The study covered only a couple of mild cases, and larger cohorts including severe cases with pre-infection samples were considered necessary. The detection of some responding clones in pre-infection memory suggests that pre-existing cross-reactive memory T cells joined the SARS-CoV-2 response. Whether the second-wave clones peaking on day 37 were SARS-CoV-2 specific was not confirmed. From day 15 to 85, contracting clones showed balanced CD4/CD8 phenotypes, whereas a second wave of clones that expanded from day 15 to 37 leaned towards CD4+. Contracting CD4+ clones were located mainly in the CM and EM memory subsets, whereas CD8+ clones were found to be enriched in EMRA.

PBMCs were isolated by Ficoll-Paque density gradient centrifugation. The sequencer was an Illumina NovaSeq 6000. TCRalpha and TCRbeta cDNA libraries were built by 5'RACE with constant-segment primers, adding sample barcodes and unique molecular identifiers. RNA was extracted from every sample with Trizol reagent. Libraries were amplified in two PCR steps, with a second sample barcode and Illumina TruSeq adapters added in the second step. Sequencing of the libraries was done on an Illumina NovaSeq, producing 2 x 150 bp paired-end reads. As for how the authors treated the data: With migec v1.2.7, reads were demultiplexed and then collapsed into UMI-guided consensus sequences. Using mixcr v2.1.11, UMI consensuses were aligned to TRA and TRB V and J templates and then assembled into clonotypes. A clonotype was counted as expanded or contracted only when both edgeR and NoisET called the clonotype significant, with the noise models trained on biological replicates. edgeR calls used a false discovery rate-adjusted p below 0.01 and a log2 fold-change threshold of 1. As an exploratory analysis of dynamics, max-normalized trajectories of the 1000 most abundant clonotypes were examined by PCA with hierarchical clustering. Each responding clone was given a CD4 or CD8 phenotype based on the CD4+ and CD8+ repertoires, which had been sequenced separately. TCRdb ran its own pipeline on the public reads, namely fastp trimming at Q25 and MiXCR clone calling, and kept in-frame beta chains. Every distinct CDR3 protein forms one entry, paired with its most common genes and DNA. The V and J calls come from TCRdb's annotation, not from the publication. In this sample the table shows about 470,000 distinct CDR3 sequences, about 20% of which occur a single time. The ten most abundant clones make up around 12% of the sample.

The CDR3 runs 15 residues from the cysteine to the phenylalanine. This entry keeps only the CDR3 DNA: 45 bases, framed from base 1. Trimmed from V: 6 bases; trimmed from J: 9 bases; junction bases lacking a gene match: 14. The germline V gene (reference sequence) provides CDR1 DFQATT and CDR2 SNEGSKA. This clonotype has ten or more counts. Its cognate antigen has yet to be identified. Nothing much larger sits one base from this clone, and base qualities are not available. The clonotype originates from an adult woman who had mild COVID-19 (a few samples of this study predate the infection). The sample titles of this study are shuffled in the database, so cell type and time point are left out; the donor was told from shared clones. The source material was PBMCs or a T cell subset sorted from them (not recorded which). The V and J genes are TRBV20-1 and TRBJ2-1, and TRBD1 aligns with 10 junction nucleotides. Here is the DNA: TGCAGTGCCAGAAGGAGACAGGGGGCGATTGGTGAGCAGTTCTTC. The encoded protein is CSARRRQGAIGEQFF.